Listed below are T cell receptor beta chains from one sample, sequenced in a study of T cells in Graves' hyperthyroidism and ophthalmopathy. TCRdb re-called the multiplex PCR reads with MiXCR, one entry per CDR3 protein. The table lists approximately 330,000 distinct CDR3 sequences, roughly 21% of them singletons, with around 48% in the top ten. Sequenced sample: blood. These receptors all stem from a woman between 45 and 65 years old with Graves' hyperthyroidism. CDR3s include the opening cysteine and the closing phenylalanine or tryptophan. D genes are given only for firm matches. Size is omitted from some rows. Given values are once, few, many or a class for expanded clones.

d_gene: -; j_gene: TRBJ2-1; abundance: -; v_gene: TRBV11-2; CDR3nt: TGTGCCAGCAGCTTTGAGGCGGGATGGTACAATGAGCAGTTCTTC; CDR3aa: CASSFEAGWYNEQFF
d_gene: TRBD1; j_gene: TRBJ2-7; abundance: -; v_gene: TRBV5-5; CDR3nt: TGTGCCAGCAGCTCGGGGGGGACAGGGGGTGCCTACGAGCAGTACTTC; CDR3aa: CASSSGGTGGAYEQYF
d_gene: -; j_gene: TRBJ2-7; abundance: many; v_gene: TRBV28; CDR3nt: TGTGCCAGCAGCCGCCCGGACTTTTACGAGCAGTACTTC; CDR3aa: CASSRPDFYEQYF
d_gene: -; j_gene: TRBJ1-2; abundance: many; v_gene: TRBV5-1; CDR3nt: TGCGCCAGCAGCTTGCAAGCGTCGAACTATGGCTACACCTTC; CDR3aa: CASSLQASNYGYTF
d_gene: -; j_gene: TRBJ2-1; abundance: few; v_gene: TRBV2; CDR3nt: TGTGCCAGCAGTCCCCAGGGGACCTACAATGAGCAGTTCTTC; CDR3aa: CASSPQGTYNEQFF
d_gene: TRBD1; j_gene: TRBJ2-2; abundance: -; v_gene: TRBV2; CDR3nt: TGTGCCAGGGCCAGGACAGGATCGAACACCGGGGAGCTGTTTTTT; CDR3aa: CARARTGSNTGELFF
d_gene: -; j_gene: TRBJ1-3; abundance: many; v_gene: TRBV12-3/TRBV12-4; CDR3nt: TGTGCCAGCAGTCAAGGCTACACCATATATTTT; CDR3aa: CASSQGYTIYF
d_gene: TRBD2; j_gene: TRBJ2-5; abundance: many; v_gene: TRBV30; CDR3nt: TGTGCCTGGAGTGTAGCAGGGAGGGTACGAGAGACCCAGTACTTC; CDR3aa: CAWSVAGRVRETQYF
d_gene: TRBD2; j_gene: TRBJ2-2; abundance: few; v_gene: TRBV5-1; CDR3nt: TGCGCCAGCAGCTTGGCAGCCGGGACTAGCGGTGGGGAGCTGTTTTTT; CDR3aa: CASSLAAGTSGGELFF
d_gene: TRBD1; j_gene: TRBJ2-3; abundance: few; v_gene: TRBV27; CDR3nt: TGTGCCAGCAGTTTAGAGGGACAGGAGTACACAGATACGCAGTATTTT; CDR3aa: CASSLEGQEYTDTQYF
d_gene: -; j_gene: TRBJ1-1; abundance: once; v_gene: TRBV10-3; CDR3nt: TGTGCCATCAGTGGACAGCCCGGAGGCACTGAAGCTTTCTTT; CDR3aa: CAISGQPGGTEAFF
d_gene: -; j_gene: TRBJ2-1; abundance: few; v_gene: TRBV27; CDR3nt: TGTGCCAGCAGTTTAGGTCGGAAATACAATGAGCAGTTCTTC; CDR3aa: CASSLGRKYNEQFF
d_gene: TRBD1; j_gene: TRBJ1-6; abundance: medium-sized; v_gene: TRBV2; CDR3nt: TGTGCCAGCACGTCCCGGGACAGGGTTCCTTCACCCCTCCACTTT; CDR3aa: CASTSRDRVPSPLHF
d_gene: TRBD1; j_gene: TRBJ2-7; abundance: few; v_gene: TRBV20-1; CDR3nt: TGCAGTGCTCGGACAGGGGCCGAGCAGTACTTC; CDR3aa: CSARTGAEQYF
d_gene: -; j_gene: TRBJ2-7; abundance: few; v_gene: TRBV28; CDR3nt: TGTGCCAGCACTGACCTCAACGAGCAGTACTTC; CDR3aa: CASTDLNEQYF
d_gene: TRBD2; j_gene: TRBJ2-7; abundance: -; v_gene: TRBV5-1; CDR3nt: TGCGCCAGCAGCTCTTACCCTAGCGGGGGCGCCGAGCAGTACTTC; CDR3aa: CASSSYPSGGAEQYF
d_gene: -; j_gene: TRBJ2-1; abundance: few; v_gene: TRBV9; CDR3nt: TGTGCCAGCAGCGTATCCCCCCGGGACAATGAGCAGTTCTTC; CDR3aa: CASSVSPRDNEQFF
d_gene: TRBD2; j_gene: TRBJ2-7; abundance: many; v_gene: TRBV4-1; CDR3nt: TGCGCCAGCAGCCAAGCACTAGCGGGATCCTACGAGCAGTACTTC; CDR3aa: CASSQALAGSYEQYF
d_gene: TRBD1; j_gene: TRBJ1-1; abundance: many; v_gene: TRBV5-1; CDR3nt: TGCGCCAGCAGTACGACAGGGACCACTGAAGCTTTCTTT; CDR3aa: CASSTTGTTEAFF
d_gene: TRBD1; j_gene: TRBJ2-7; abundance: -; v_gene: TRBV10-1; CDR3nt: TGCGCCAGCAGTGAGCGGCAGGGGGCTGGCGAGCAGTACTTC; CDR3aa: CASSERQGAGEQYF
d_gene: -; j_gene: TRBJ2-7; abundance: many; v_gene: TRBV24-1; CDR3nt: TGTGCCACCAGTGACACGGACAGACCCATCGAGCAGTACTTC; CDR3aa: CATSDTDRPIEQYF
d_gene: -; j_gene: TRBJ2-2; abundance: -; v_gene: TRBV7-3; CDR3nt: TGTGCCAGCAGCTTACGGCCCCGGGGATCGAACACCGGGGAGCTGTTTTTT; CDR3aa: CASSLRPRGSNTGELFF
d_gene: TRBD2; j_gene: TRBJ2-3; abundance: once; v_gene: TRBV11-2; CDR3nt: TGTGCCAGCAGCCCAAGAGCGGGGGCCGCAGATACGCAGTATTTT; CDR3aa: CASSPRAGAADTQYF
d_gene: -; j_gene: TRBJ2-2; abundance: many; v_gene: TRBV2; CDR3nt: TGTGCCAGCAGTGAGTACACCCGGGAGCTGTTTTTT; CDR3aa: CASSEYTRELFF
d_gene: -; j_gene: TRBJ1-1; abundance: many; v_gene: TRBV20-1; CDR3nt: TGCAGTGCTAGAGCGCAGCTGAACACTGAAGCTTTCTTT; CDR3aa: CSARAQLNTEAFF
d_gene: -; j_gene: TRBJ2-7; abundance: -; v_gene: TRBV12-5; CDR3nt: TGTGCTAGTGCCCCATCCGGACTTCTCTACGGGCAGTACTTC; CDR3aa: CASAPSGLLYGQYF
d_gene: TRBD2; j_gene: TRBJ2-1; abundance: -; v_gene: TRBV18; CDR3nt: TGTGCCAGCTTATATAGCGGGAGGCCCGAGCAGTTCTTC; CDR3aa: CASLYSGRPEQFF
d_gene: -; j_gene: TRBJ2-3; abundance: many; v_gene: TRBV5-1; CDR3nt: TGCGCCAGCAGCTTGGCCTCTAGCAGCACAGATACGCAGTATTTT; CDR3aa: CASSLASSSTDTQYF
d_gene: -; j_gene: TRBJ1-4; abundance: -; v_gene: TRBV20-1; CDR3nt: TGCAGTGCTAGAGCCCCGGGACGCCTAATGGGAAAACTGTTTTTT; CDR3aa: CSARAPGRLMGKLFF
d_gene: TRBD1; j_gene: TRBJ1-2; abundance: many; v_gene: TRBV7-9; CDR3nt: TGTGCCAGCAGTCAGGACAGGACCTATGGCTACACCTTC; CDR3aa: CASSQDRTYGYTF
d_gene: -; j_gene: TRBJ2-5; abundance: few; v_gene: TRBV2; CDR3nt: TGTGCCAGCATGAGGGGGGGGCCCCAAGAGACCCAGTACTTC; CDR3aa: CASMRGGPQETQYF
d_gene: -; j_gene: TRBJ2-5; abundance: many; v_gene: TRBV18; CDR3nt: TGTGCCAGCTCACCTAGCCAAGAGACCCAGTACTTC; CDR3aa: CASSPSQETQYF
d_gene: -; j_gene: TRBJ1-4; abundance: -; v_gene: TRBV20-1; CDR3nt: TGCAGTGCTAGAGATCTCCAGGGAGGGATGGGTGAAAAACTGTTTTTT; CDR3aa: CSARDLQGGMGEKLFF
d_gene: -; j_gene: TRBJ2-1; abundance: -; v_gene: TRBV5-1; CDR3nt: TGTGCCAGCAGCCCTGGACAGTCCTACGAGCAGTTCTTC; CDR3aa: CASSPGQSYEQFF
d_gene: -; j_gene: TRBJ1-2; abundance: many; v_gene: TRBV3-1; CDR3nt: TGTGCCAGCAGCCAAGAACCAGGGGCGCTAGGCTACACCTTC; CDR3aa: CASSQEPGALGYTF
d_gene: -; j_gene: TRBJ2-7; abundance: -; v_gene: TRBV28; CDR3nt: TGTGCCAGCAGTTTCCTCGTTTCCAGGCACGAGCAGTACTTC; CDR3aa: CASSFLVSRHEQYF
d_gene: TRBD1; j_gene: TRBJ1-1; abundance: many; v_gene: TRBV12-3/TRBV12-4; CDR3nt: TGTGCCAGCAGTTTAGTTAGGGGGCTAGGCACTGAAGCTTTCTTT; CDR3aa: CASSLVRGLGTEAFF
d_gene: TRBD1; j_gene: TRBJ2-6; abundance: few; v_gene: TRBV5-1; CDR3nt: TGTGCCAGCAGCCTAAGGACAGGGGGTCTCTCTGGGGCCAACGTCCTGACTTTC; CDR3aa: CASSLRTGGLSGANVLTF
d_gene: -; j_gene: TRBJ1-3; abundance: -; v_gene: TRBV12-3/TRBV12-4; CDR3nt: TGTGCCAGCAGTTTAATGGGCGGCAGTCTGGGGAACACCATATATTTT; CDR3aa: CASSLMGGSLGNTIYF
d_gene: -; j_gene: TRBJ1-2; abundance: many; v_gene: TRBV13; CDR3nt: TGTGCCAGCAGCTTAGGAGGCAAGTCTAACCCCTATGGCTACACCTTC; CDR3aa: CASSLGGKSNPYGYTF
d_gene: -; j_gene: TRBJ2-3; abundance: -; v_gene: TRBV14; CDR3nt: TGTGCCAGCAGCCAAGATGGCGGAACTAGCACAGATACGCAGTATTTT; CDR3aa: CASSQDGGTSTDTQYF
d_gene: TRBD2; j_gene: TRBJ2-1; abundance: many; v_gene: TRBV6-2/TRBV6-3; CDR3nt: TGTGCCAGCAAGCTAGCGGGAGTCAATGAGCAGTTCTTC; CDR3aa: CASKLAGVNEQFF
d_gene: TRBD2; j_gene: TRBJ2-6; abundance: -; v_gene: TRBV29-1; CDR3nt: TGCAGCGCTAGAACTGCGTCGACTAGCGGGAGGTGGGTCCTGACTTTC; CDR3aa: CSARTASTSGRWVLTF
d_gene: TRBD1; j_gene: TRBJ1-1; abundance: many; v_gene: TRBV30; CDR3nt: TGTGCCTGGAGTGTACGACAGGGGGTTGGCACTGAAGCTTTCTTT; CDR3aa: CAWSVRQGVGTEAFF
d_gene: -; j_gene: TRBJ1-5; abundance: few; v_gene: TRBV28; CDR3nt: TGTGCCAGCAGATCAAGACCAGGACCATGGAATCAGCCCCAGCATTTT; CDR3aa: CASRSRPGPWNQPQHF
d_gene: -; j_gene: TRBJ1-5; abundance: many; v_gene: TRBV28; CDR3nt: TGTGCCAGCAGATACAAGGATCAGCCCCAGCATTTT; CDR3aa: CASRYKDQPQHF
d_gene: TRBD2; j_gene: TRBJ2-7; abundance: many; v_gene: TRBV2; CDR3nt: TGTGCCAGCACCACCGGGACTAGCGACTACGAGCAGTACTTC; CDR3aa: CASTTGTSDYEQYF
d_gene: -; j_gene: TRBJ2-7; abundance: few; v_gene: TRBV10-3; CDR3nt: TGTGCCATCAGTGGGCGGGACAGCGAGCAGTACTTC; CDR3aa: CAISGRDSEQYF
d_gene: -; j_gene: TRBJ1-4; abundance: -; v_gene: TRBV3-1; CDR3nt: TGTGCCAGCAGCCCGTCCCGGGCCCCTAATGAAAAACTGTTTTTT; CDR3aa: CASSPSRAPNEKLFF
d_gene: -; j_gene: TRBJ1-2; abundance: many; v_gene: TRBV4-2; CDR3nt: TGTGCCAGCAGCCAAAGGAAGGATCCCTATGGCTACACCTTC; CDR3aa: CASSQRKDPYGYTF
d_gene: TRBD2; j_gene: TRBJ2-1; abundance: many; v_gene: TRBV6-2/TRBV6-3; CDR3nt: TGTGCCAGCAGTCGTATCCCCCCCCAAGCGGGGGCCTACAATGAGCAGTTCTTC; CDR3aa: CASSRIPPQAGAYNEQFF
d_gene: TRBD2; j_gene: TRBJ2-1; abundance: many; v_gene: TRBV20-1; CDR3nt: TGCAGTGCTCCCCGTGTGGCGGGAGGGCCCCATGAGCAGTTCTTC; CDR3aa: CSAPRVAGGPHEQFF
d_gene: -; j_gene: TRBJ2-7; abundance: -; v_gene: TRBV4-1; CDR3nt: TGCGCCAGCAGCCAAGATAGGGGGGACTCCTACGAGCAGTACTTC; CDR3aa: CASSQDRGDSYEQYF
d_gene: -; j_gene: TRBJ2-7; abundance: many; v_gene: TRBV20-1; CDR3nt: TGCAGTGCTTCGGACGTCTACGAGCAGTACTTC; CDR3aa: CSASDVYEQYF
d_gene: TRBD1; j_gene: TRBJ1-3; abundance: -; v_gene: TRBV20-1; CDR3nt: TGCAGTGCCACACATCCCGGGACAGTGGGCATTGGAAACACCATATATTTT; CDR3aa: CSATHPGTVGIGNTIYF
d_gene: -; j_gene: TRBJ1-1; abundance: many; v_gene: TRBV6-6; CDR3nt: TGTGCCAGCAGTTACCCTTATCGGGGGGACACTGAAGCTTTCTTT; CDR3aa: CASSYPYRGDTEAFF
d_gene: -; j_gene: TRBJ2-3; abundance: -; v_gene: TRBV3-1; CDR3nt: TGTGCCAGCAGCCAAGACGGGAAGGGGTGGACAGATACGCAGTATTTT; CDR3aa: CASSQDGKGWTDTQYF
d_gene: -; j_gene: TRBJ1-2; abundance: -; v_gene: TRBV24-1; CDR3nt: TGTGCCACCAGTGCGGGGGCAGGCTATGGCTACACCTTC; CDR3aa: CATSAGAGYGYTF